This T cell receptor (beta chain) was sequenced in a study of T cells expressing NK-cell markers. Germline CDR1 and CDR2: MNHEY and SVGAGI. There are 16 residues in the CDR3. TCRdb re-analyzed the 5' RACE reads; it lists each CDR3 protein once, without DNA. The repertoire table contains roughly 280,000 distinct CDR3 sequences. This sequence originates from a man younger than 30 in good health. The sample comprised blood T cells: a sorted CD56 or NKG2C T cell subset, CD4+ or CD8+ T cells, or bulk PBMC T cells (not recorded which). The chain has TRBV6-5 and TRBJ1-5. The CDR3 reads CASSYSRGRSYQPQHF.